This TCR beta chain was sequenced during a study of cytomegalovirus exposure and HLA in healthy donors. Study-wide background: In a previous analysis, some 110 million unique TCR beta sequences were found from 150 million to 200 million T cells.

Of note for this clone: The antigen is unknown.

The study's findings and limits: In presence/absence analyses, roughly uniform sequencing depth across donors was assumed. Earlier analysis yielded a pattern in which most TCR beta V segments were productive about 87% or about 30% of the time.

The study ran its PCR with 60 Vbeta and 13 Jbeta primers. Assay: immunoSEQ multiplex PCR; the TCRdb copy retains only in-frame clones and omits some. Among some 130,000 clones listed, 70% to 80% were seen once. The CDR3 length is 12 residues. Looked up from germline, CDR1 is WSHSY and CDR2 is SAAADI. Between the trimmed V and J ends, which lost 2 bases and 5 bases, there was a span of 6 bases. This sequence was found in a man younger than 45 in good health and CMV-seronegative. The sequencing sample was made of PBMCs. V and J are TRBV10-2 and TRBJ2-5; D is ambiguous. The CDR3, as DNA: TGCGCCAGCAGTGAGATGGGCGAGACCCAGTACTTC. This gives the protein CASSEMGETQYF.